A selection of T cell receptor beta chains follows, all from one sample in a study of cytomegalovirus exposure and HLA in healthy donors. The protocol was immunoSEQ multiplex PCR, while the TCRdb copy is restricted to in-frame clones and leaves out a portion. This repertoire shows around 55,000 clones, 75% to 95% found once; its top ten account for around 2.9%. The sample consisted of PBMCs. Receptors were obtained from a man aged 18 to 35 in good health and CMV-seronegative. CDR3s include the opening cysteine and the closing phenylalanine or tryptophan. A D gene is named only where the DNA matches it firmly. The size entry is marked missing in some rows and otherwise reads once, few, many or a size class.

>TRBD2|-|TRBV7-6|TRBJ2-1
TGTGCCAGCAGCCGAATCCCTCCTAGGACTAGCGGGAGTTCAGGTGGAGTAGATGAGCAGTTCTTC
CASSRIPPRTSGSSGGVDEQFF
>-|-|TRBV19|TRBJ2-7
TGTGCCAGTAGTATAGGATTAAGGGACAACCCGTACTTC
CASSIGLRDNPYF
>TRBD1|once|TRBV11-1|TRBJ1-1
TGTGCCAGCAGCTTCCCGGGACAGGGCCTGTATGAAGCTTTCTTT
CASSFPGQGLYEAFF
>-|once|TRBV19|TRBJ2-7
TGTGCCAGTAGTCCCTCCGCACTCTACGAGCAGTACTTC
CASSPSALYEQYF
>TRBD1|-|TRBV18|TRBJ2-7
TGTGCCAGCTCACCCCCCGGGACAGGGGCATACGAGCAGTACTTC
CASSPPGTGAYEQYF
>-|-|TRBV2|TRBJ1-2
TGTGCCAGCAGTCGGGACATAGTCTATGGCTACACCTTC
CASSRDIVYGYTF
>-|-|TRBV19|TRBJ1-1
TGTGCCAGTAGTATAGGGGCCACTGGCACTGAAGCTTTCTTT
CASSIGATGTEAFF
>TRBD2|few|TRBV7-3|TRBJ2-1
TGTGCCAGCAGCTTAACTAGCGGGGGCTACAATGAGCAGTTCTTC
CASSLTSGGYNEQFF
>TRBD2|-|TRBV27|TRBJ2-2
TGTGCCAGCAGTCCGACTGATCGGGGGGGACACGGGGAGCTGTTTTTT
CASSPTDRGGHGELFF
>TRBD2|-|TRBV9|TRBJ2-1
TGTGCCAGCAGCGCCCGACTAGCGGGACACAATGAGCAGTTCTTC
CASSARLAGHNEQFF
>TRBD2|-|TRBV6-5|TRBJ2-1
TGTGCCAGCAGTTACCTGGCCGGGGAGGGGAATGAGCAGTTCTTC
CASSYLAGEGNEQFF
>-|-|TRBV9|TRBJ2-2
TGTGCCAGCAGCGTAGGGGCGGGCTCGAACACCGGGGAGCTGTTTTTT
CASSVGAGSNTGELFF
>TRBD1|-|TRBV7-2|TRBJ2-5
TGTGCCAGCAGTAACGGGGACAGGAAAGAGACCCAGTACTTC
CASSNGDRKETQYF
>TRBD1|-|TRBV2|TRBJ2-7
TGTGCCAGCAGTCCCGGGACAGGGATAGACGAGCAGTACTTC
CASSPGTGIDEQYF
>-|-|TRBV7-6|TRBJ2-5
TGTGCCAGCAGCTTAGGTCCCAGGACAGCAAGCCAAGAGACCCAGTACTTC
CASSLGPRTASQETQYF
>TRBD2|-|TRBV5-1|TRBJ2-3
TGCGCCAGCAGCCCCGGGACTACAAGCTCTACGCAGTATTTT
CASSPGTTSSTQYF
>-|-|TRBV30|TRBJ1-5
TGTGCCTGGAGTGAAAGACAGCTCAATCAGCCCCAGCATTTT
CAWSERQLNQPQHF
>-|-|TRBV9|TRBJ2-1
TGTGCCAGCAGCGTAGACAGGGAAAGCTCCTACAATGAGCAGTTCTTC
CASSVDRESSYNEQFF
>-|-|TRBV28|TRBJ2-7
TGTGCCAGCAGTTTATGGTCAGGGCCCTACGAGCAGTACTTC
CASSLWSGPYEQYF
>-|-|TRBV7-9|TRBJ2-5
TGTGCCAGCAGCTTAAGGACAGCCGAAGAGACCCAGTACTTC
CASSLRTAEETQYF
>-|once|TRBV7-7|TRBJ2-5
TGTGCTAGCAGCCCCCACAGCCAAGAGACCCAGTACTTC
CASSPHSQETQYF
>TRBD1|-|TRBV5-1|TRBJ1-3
TGCGCCAGCAGCCGACAGGGACATGGAAACACCATATATTTT
CASSRQGHGNTIYF
>TRBD1|once|TRBV28|TRBJ1-4
TGTGCCAGCAGCCTCCTGACAGGGGAGATGGTAAAACTGTTTTTT
CASSLLTGEMVKLFF
>-|-|TRBV6-1|TRBJ1-2
TGTGCCAGCAGTGAAGCGGAGGGTTTCGGCTACACCTTC
CASSEAEGFGYTF
>TRBD1|-|TRBV7-2|TRBJ1-1
TGTGCCAGCAGCTCGCTCCCGGGACAGTCTAACACTGAAGCTTTCTTT
CASSSLPGQSNTEAFF
>-|-|TRBV9|TRBJ2-3
TGTGCCAGCAGCGTCGGGGGATCTAGCACAGATACGCAGTATTTT
CASSVGGSSTDTQYF
>-|-|TRBV2|TRBJ2-7
TGTGCCAGCAGTGATGTCGGCTACGAGCAGTACTTC
CASSDVGYEQYF
>TRBD2|-|TRBV27|TRBJ2-4
TGTGCCAGCAGTTTTGGTCCCCCAGCGGGAGTCGCGTCGATTCAGTACTTC
CASSFGPPAGVASIQYF
>-|-|TRBV29-1|TRBJ2-7
TGCAGCGCCGAGATACAGAACCACGAGCAGTACTTC
CSAEIQNHEQYF
>-|-|TRBV6-1|TRBJ2-3
TGTGCCACCAGTAGCGCCGCCACAGATACGCAGTATTTT
CATSSAATDTQYF
>-|once|TRBV5-1|TRBJ1-2
TGCGCCAGCAGCTCAAGCGCCAGCTTCTATGGCTACACCTTC
CASSSSASFYGYTF
>-|once|TRBV5-4|TRBJ2-1
TGTGCCAGCAGCTGGGACACCAATGAGCAGTTCTTC
CASSWDTNEQFF
>TRBD1|-|TRBV6-1|TRBJ1-5
TGTGCCAGCAGAACCGGGACAGGGGTAAGTCAGCCCCAGCATTTT
CASRTGTGVSQPQHF